This T cell receptor beta chain is drawn from a study of T cell repertoires in cytomegalovirus infection. General observations from the study: Dominating the ex vivo response were HLA-C-restricted CMV-specific TCR beta clonotypes.

Notes on this clonotype: Its target is not known.

One entry per CDR3 protein, called by TCRdb with MiXCR from the reads. The sample includes hundreds of thousands of distinct CDR3 sequences, 32% of them seen just once. The source is a human donor in good health (CMV status not recorded). Some clones in this sample may be carry-over from other donors' samples. Sequenced here: cultured CD8+ T cells from PBMCs, sampled from culture after CMV antigen stimulation.

CDR3 sequence: CSAKDYDVRYTQYF. CDR3 coding DNA: TGCAGTGCTAAGGACTACGACGTCCGGTATACGCAGTATTTT. This chain joins TRBV20-1 and TRBJ2-3; D is perhaps TRBD2 (6 bases). The V end was cut by 4 bases, the J end by 7 bases, with 18 bases between. Germline loops: CDR1 DFQATT, CDR2 SNEGSKA (reference sequence). CDR3 length equals 14 residues.